Following are 10 T cell receptor beta chains from one sample sequenced in a study of blood T cell repertoires in COVID-19. TCRdb's copy holds only in-frame clones and misses some; the assay was immunoSEQ multiplex PCR. Of about 89,000 clones listed, 80% were seen once; the top ten hold about 19%. The sample taken for sequencing was peripheral blood. These receptors came from a woman of 80 years or more with acute or convalescent COVID-19.

V and J are TRBV23-1 and TRBJ2-3; 9 positions agree with TRBD1. TRBV23-1 is placed among ORFs of uncertain function. V trimming: 0 bases; J trimming: 2 bases; junction bases outside the gene matches: 9. This CDR3 is 18 amino acids long. The CDR3 spells CASSQSPRTGAYTDTQYF. The CDR3, as DNA: TGCGCCAGCAGTCAATCTCCCCGGACAGGGGCCTACACAGATACGCAGTATTTT.

The genes are TRBV11-3 and TRBJ2-1, with TRBD2 identical over 14 bases. Losses at the gene ends were 5 bases for V and 4 bases for J; bases not matched to a gene: 10. The V gene's germline CDR1 is SGHNT and CDR2 YENEEA. The CDR3 sequence is 18 residues long. The DNA of the CDR3 is TGTGCCAGCAGCAAAGGACTAGCGGGGGGTCTAGGGTACAATGAGCAGTTCTTC. The encoded protein is CASSKGLAGGLGYNEQFF.

The sample holds a few counts of this clone. The chain employs TRBV7-9 and TRBJ2-7, with a possible D match to TRBD1 (5 bases). Per germline, CDR1 SEHNR and CDR2 FQNEAQ (reference sequence). Trimming shortened V by 5 bases and J by 2 bases, and 16 bases separated the two germline ends. The CDR3 consists of 15 residues. The CDR3 DNA reads TGTGCCAGCAGCGCCTTAGGGGCTTACACCTACGAGCAGTACTTC. This translates into CASSALGAYTYEQYF.

This chain links TRBV19 with TRBJ1-5; 7 bases match TRBD1. The V gene's germline CDR1 is LNHDA and CDR2 SQIVND (reference sequence). V shed 8 bases, J shed 6 bases, and the junction held 10 bases outside the gene matches. The CDR3 is 14 amino acids. The CDR3 loop is CASRFRTGVQPQHF. The DNA of the CDR3 is TGTGCCAGTCGCTTCAGAACAGGGGTTCAGCCCCAGCATTTT.

J is TRBJ1-4 and V is TRBV9, with TRBD1 matching 7 bases. The germline V gene has CDR1 SGDLS and CDR2 YYNGEE. The V segment lost 2 bases and the J segment 4 bases; nucleotides outside the gene matches: 5. The CDR3 has 15 residues. DNA for the CDR3: TGTGCCAGCAGCGTCCAGACAGGGAATAATGAAAAACTGTTTTTT. This translates into CASSVQTGNNEKLFF.

The V gene is TRBV15, the J gene TRBJ2-1, with TRBD1 matching 12 bases. The CDR3 spans 16 residues. CDR1 LNHNV and CDR2 YYDKDF come from the germline V gene (reference sequence). V lost 1 base to trimming and J lost 7 bases; unmatched junction nucleotides: 5. The CDR3 here is CATSRGTGQGANEQFF. CDR3 DNA: TGTGCCACCAGCAGAGGGACGGGACAGGGGGCTAATGAGCAGTTCTTC.

The V and J genes are TRBV7-3 and TRBJ2-7, with unresolved D. Trimming removed 2 bases from V and 1 base from J, with 6 bases in between. Germline-derived CDR1 and CDR2 are SGHTA and FQGTGA. The CDR3 sequence is 13 residues long. CDR3 amino acids: CASSLSDSYEQYF. Written as DNA, the CDR3 is TGTGCCAGCAGCTTATCAGATTCCTACGAGCAGTACTTC.

The rearrangement joins TRBV15 to TRBJ1-4, with D possibly TRBD1 on 6 matching bases. Per the germline V gene, CDR1 is LNHNV and CDR2 is YYDKDF (reference sequence). Trimming shortened V by 8 bases and J by 7 bases, and 11 bases separated the two germline ends. The CDR3 consists of 12 residues. CDR3 region: CATVQGLEKLFF. The DNA of the CDR3 is TGTGCCACCGTTCAGGGGCTTGAAAAACTGTTTTTT.

The V and J genes are TRBV9 and TRBJ2-1; tentative D call: TRBD1 (5 bases). The CDR3 loop spans 13 amino acids. The V and J ends lost 0 bases and 6 bases respectively, with 7 bases between them. Germline CDR1 and CDR2: SGDLS and YYNGEE. The chain's CDR3 is CASSVGQGNEQFF. The CDR3 nucleotides read TGTGCCAGCAGCGTAGGGCAGGGCAATGAGCAGTTCTTC.

The chain links TRBV15 to TRBJ1-2, with 9 positions matching TRBD1. The V gene end was trimmed by 0 bases and the J gene end by 7 bases; junction bases not matched to a gene: 3. Germline CDR1 reads LNHNV; CDR2 reads YYDKDF (reference sequence). The length of the CDR3 is 14 residues. The CDR3 here is CATSRDRDRAGYTF. The CDR3 coding sequence is TGTGCCACCAGCAGAGACCGGGACAGGGCTGGCTACACCTTC.